The clone carrying this TCR beta chain appeared a few times. Its matching antigen is unknown. These data are taken from a study of beta chain features in type 1 diabetes. General observations from the study: In type 1 diabetes patients, VDJ junctions had fewer insertions; deletions at these junctions were more frequent. TCRB rearrangement may or may not be influenced by HLA type; here this remained unresolved. Researchers cautioned that cDNA sequencing could over-represent cells with high TCR expression.

This CDR3 has 13 residues. The V gene's germline CDR1 is MGHDK and CDR2 SYGVNS. The V segment lost 3 bases and the J segment 3 bases; nucleotides outside the gene matches: 2. cDNA synthesis used the whole RNA isolate, giving expressed TCRB sequences. Sequencing was performed with immunoSEQ multiplex PCR; in TCRdb, only in-frame clones are kept and a portion is missing. The table lists a few hundred thousand clones, roughly 30% of them singletons. This sequence joins TRBV25-1 and TRBJ2-7; TRBD1 matches 7 bases. Sequencing was carried out using central memory CD4+ T cells from blood. The clonotype originates from a man aged 25-45 years in good health. The CDR3 nucleotides are TGTGCCAGCAGTGACTGGACAGGCTACGAGCAGTACTTC. This sequence encodes CASSDWTGYEQYF.